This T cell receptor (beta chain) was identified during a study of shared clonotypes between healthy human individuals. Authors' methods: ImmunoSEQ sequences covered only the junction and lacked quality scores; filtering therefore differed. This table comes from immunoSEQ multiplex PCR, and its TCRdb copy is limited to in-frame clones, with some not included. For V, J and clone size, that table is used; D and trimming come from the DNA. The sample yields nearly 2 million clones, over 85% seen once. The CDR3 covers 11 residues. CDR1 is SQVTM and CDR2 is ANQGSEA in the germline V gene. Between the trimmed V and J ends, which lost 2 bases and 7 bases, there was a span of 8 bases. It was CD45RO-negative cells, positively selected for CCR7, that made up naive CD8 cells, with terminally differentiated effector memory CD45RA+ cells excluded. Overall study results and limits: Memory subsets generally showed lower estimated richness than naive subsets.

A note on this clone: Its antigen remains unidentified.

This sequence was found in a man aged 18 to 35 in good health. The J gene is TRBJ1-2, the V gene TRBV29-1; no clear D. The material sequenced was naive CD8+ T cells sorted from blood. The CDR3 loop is CSVEKGPGYTF. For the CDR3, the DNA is TGCAGCGTTGAAAAAGGGCCTGGCTACACCTTC.